These T cell receptor beta chains were read from a single sample in a study of vaccination and CD4 T cells after COVID-19. TCRdb ran MiXCR on the PCR reads and lists one entry per CDR3 protein. The sample includes 9,500 or so distinct CDR3 sequences, 70% of them seen just once. Which antigens these TCRs recognize remains unknown. The source material was CD4+ T cells from blood, cultured in vitro. Every receptor here comes from a human donor who had recovered from COVID-19. The CDR3 runs from the conserved cysteine through the conserved F or W. A D gene is named only where the DNA matches it firmly. Clone size appears in some rows only: once, few, many, or a class for an expanded clone.

TRBJ2-5,.,TRBV2,once,CASSEPQNQYF,TGTGCCAGCAGTGAACCTCAGAACCAGTACTTC
TRBJ1-2,.,TRBV28,.,CASSPIRGVNYGYTF,TGTGCCAGCAGTCCGATACGAGGAGTTAACTATGGCTACACCTTC
TRBJ2-1,TRBD2,TRBV20-1,.,CSAPGLADNEQFF,TGCAGTGCCCCGGGACTAGCAGACAATGAGCAGTTCTTC
TRBJ2-3,TRBD1,TRBV19,.,CASSIVDRVFDTQYF,TGTGCCAGTAGTATAGTTGACAGGGTGTTTGATACGCAGTATTTT
TRBJ2-5,.,TRBV9,once,CASSASTSQQETQYF,TGTGCCAGCAGCGCATCGACTAGTCAACAAGAGACCCAGTACTTC
TRBJ1-1,.,TRBV20-1,.,CSALRPGTPQKVEAFF,TGCAGTGCTCTCAGGCCCGGGACGCCCCAAAAGGTTGAAGCTTTCTTT
TRBJ2-5,TRBD2,TRBV18,.,CASSPRTSGGRETQYF,TGTGCCAGCTCACCACGGACTAGCGGGGGGCGAGAGACCCAGTACTTC
TRBJ1-2,.,TRBV6-1,medium-sized,CASGASQAPYGYTF,TGTGCCAGCGGGGCTTCACAGGCTCCTTATGGCTACACCTTC
TRBJ2-5,.,TRBV28,.,CASSLNFLGETQYF,TGTGCCAGCAGTTTAAACTTCCTGGGGGAGACCCAGTACTTC
TRBJ1-4,.,TRBV7-9,.,CASSLGATNEKLFF,TGTGCCAGCAGCTTAGGGGCAACTAATGAAAAACTGTTTTTT
TRBJ1-6,.,TRBV5-4,.,CASSLADAYNSPLHF,TGTGCCAGCAGCTTGGCTGACGCCTATAATTCACCCCTCCACTTT
TRBJ2-2,.,TRBV7-2,few,CASSPFRDPANTGELFF,TGTGCCAGCAGCCCCTTCAGGGACCCCGCGAACACCGGGGAGCTGTTTTTT
TRBJ2-5,.,TRBV4-3,.,CASSPDTSKETQYF,TGCGCCAGCAGTCCGGACACTTCTAAAGAGACCCAGTACTTC
TRBJ1-2,.,TRBV20-1,.,CSAALGDSGNYGYTF,TGCAGTGCGGCCTTAGGGGATTCCGGGAACTATGGCTACACCTTC
TRBJ2-7,TRBD2,TRBV7-9,.,CASSPTAGGIGEQYF,TGTGCCAGCAGCCCTACGGCGGGGGGCATAGGCGAGCAGTACTTC
TRBJ1-6,.,TRBV5-1,.,CASSLGGGESPLHF,TGCGCCAGCAGCTTGGGAGGGGGGGAATCACCCCTCCACTTT
TRBJ1-2,TRBD1,TRBV20-1,few,CSATLPDRVYGYTF,TGCAGTGCTACCTTGCCGGACAGGGTCTATGGCTACACCTTC
TRBJ2-5,.,TRBV7-2,.,CASSLDLGRETQYF,TGTGCCAGCAGCTTGGATTTGGGACGAGAGACCCAGTACTTC
TRBJ1-1,.,TRBV24-1,few,CATSDLTNTEAFF,TGTGCCACCAGTGATTTGACGAACACTGAAGCTTTCTTT
TRBJ2-5,.,TRBV5-1,.,CASSLSMRDRILAVQETQYF,TGCGCCAGTAGCTTGTCGATGCGGGACAGAATTCTAGCAGTTCAAGAGACCCAGTACTTC
TRBJ2-2,TRBD1,TRBV24-1,.,CATRDRANTGELFF,TGTGCCACCAGAGACAGGGCTAACACCGGGGAGCTGTTTTTT
TRBJ1-1,.,TRBV7-2,.,CASSQTGTGENTEAFF,TGTGCCAGCAGCCAAACCGGGACGGGGGAAAACACTGAAGCTTTCTTT
TRBJ1-2,.,TRBV6-1,few,CASRYTTEPVYGYTF,TGTGCCAGCAGGTATACGACAGAACCCGTCTATGGCTACACCTTC